This TCR beta chain was sequenced during a study of glioma-infiltrating T cells. Study outcomes and limitations: CDR3 overlap between tissue and blood was very small.

This clonotype was observed at least ten times. The antigen remains unidentified. The iRepertoire nested amplicon-rescue multiplex PCR amplified TCR alpha and beta CDR3s from RNA. Input was roughly 95-450 ng of tissue mRNA or PBMC total RNA. Using its own MiXCR run on the multiplex PCR reads, TCRdb lists one record per CDR3 protein. The profile shows 100,000 to 150,000 distinct CDR3 sequences, approximately 25% of them singletons. Looked up from germline, CDR1 is MNHNS and CDR2 is SASEGT. This CDR3 contains 13 residues. Trimming took off 6 bases at V and 3 bases at J, with 11 bases between the two ends.

V gene TRBV6-1 combines with J gene TRBJ2-5; D may correspond to TRBD1 or TRBD2 (5 bases each). The sequenced material came from glioma tissue, nonneoplastic brain tissue, or PBMCs (not recorded which). This receptor was taken from a human donor with low-grade glioma or glioblastoma, undergoing nonglioma brain surgery, or in good health (not recorded which). For the CDR3, the DNA is TGTGCCAGCAGCCCGGGACCAGAAGAGACCCAGTACTTC. This codes for CASSPGPEETQYF.